Detailed here is one T cell receptor beta chain. This may be a read error, as it is one base from a much larger clone. The CDR3 does not close with the conserved phenylalanine or tryptophan, likely indicating a read error. Trimming at V came to 5 bases and at J to 5 bases, leaving 7 bases not matched to a gene. Germline lookup yields CDR1 SNHLY and CDR2 FYNNEI. CDR3 length equals 15 residues. In TCRdb, the PCR reads were re-called with MiXCR into one record per CDR3 protein. Of more than 80,000 distinct CDR3 sequences in the sample, around 54% were seen once. The sample is drawn from a study of CDR3 diversity in severe acne.

Sequencing used blood. This chain connects TRBV2 to TRBJ2-2, with 8 bases aligning to TRBD2. The receptor was isolated from a male donor with severe acne vulgaris. The CDR3 protein is CASSRRTSGTGELFS. The DNA for the CDR3 is TGTGCCAGCAGTAGAAGAACTAGCGGTACCGGGGAGCTGTTTTCT.